This T cell receptor (beta chain) was found in a study of blood T cell repertoires in COVID-19. Overall study context: Acute and convalescent COVID-19 samples came from the United States, Italy and Spain. PBMCs, B-cell-depleted T cells, or T cells provided the cDNA or gDNA that made up the material.

This clone was seen more than once but under ten times. Authors' data handling: Estimates of nucleated cell counts were drawn from the amplification of reference gene primers. The method was immunoSEQ multiplex PCR; TCRdb's version includes in-frame clones alone and lacks a portion of them. For V, J and clone size, that table is used; D and trimming come from the DNA. The table has hundreds of thousands of clones, about 85% seen once. Germline loops: CDR1 SEHNR, CDR2 FQNEAQ (reference sequence). V lost 6 bases to trimming and J lost 4 bases; unmatched junction nucleotides: 6. The CDR3 is made up of 15 amino acids.

The material sequenced was peripheral blood. The chain joins TRBV7-9 to TRBJ1-4; 9 nucleotides align to TRBD1. The TCR originated in a woman in her late teens or twenties who had recovered from COVID-19. Here the CDR3 reads CASRLSGQGNEKLFF. The CDR3 region has the DNA TGTGCCAGCAGACTCTCGGGACAGGGTAATGAAAAACTGTTTTTT.